This is a list of T cell receptor beta chains from one sample in a study of T cell responses to AZD1222 COVID-19 vaccine. Profiling relied on immunoSEQ multiplex PCR, and the TCRdb table lists in-frame clones only, not all of them. The sample has around 120,000 clones; roughly 90% are singletons. The material sequenced was peripheral blood, taken on day 0 of AZD1222 vaccination. The receptors shown here come from an adult in good health. Each CDR3 is given with its conserved first and last residue. D genes are given only for firm matches. Clone size is not always given. Where it is, it says once, few, many or a class for expanded clones.

- TRBJ1-2 - TRBV19 CASSPGTYGYTF TGTGCCAGTAGTCCAGGGACGTATGGCTACACCTTC
- TRBJ2-3 TRBD2 TRBV11-2 CASSQRGLAGTDTQYF TGTGCCAGCAGCCAGCGGGGACTAGCTGGCACAGATACGCAGTATTTT
- TRBJ1-2 - TRBV10-3 CAIRTQGSVYGYTF TGTGCCATCAGAACACAGGGATCGGTCTATGGCTACACCTTC
- TRBJ2-7 - TRBV6-6 CASSIRGYEQYF TGTGCCAGCAGCATTAGAGGCTACGAGCAGTACTTC
- TRBJ2-3 TRBD2 TRBV5-1 CASSPGPGLVTDTQYF TGCGCCAGCAGCCCCGGGCCGGGACTAGTCACAGATACGCAGTATTTT
- TRBJ2-2 TRBD1 TRBV5-1 CASSSTRGQGSIEHRGAVF TGCGCCAGCAGCTCGACGCGGGGACAGGGTAGTATCGAACACCGGGGAGCTGTTTTT
once TRBJ2-7 - TRBV6-5 CASSYLAGPSYEQYF TGTGCCAGCAGTTACCTAGCCGGGCCTTCCTACGAGCAGTACTTC
- TRBJ1-1 - TRBV6-5 CASSRKIGAPEAFF TGTGCCAGCAGCCGCAAGATCGGGGCACCTGAAGCTTTCTTT
- TRBJ1-1 TRBD1 TRBV2 CASSGQGNTEAFF TGTGCCAGTTCGGGACAGGGGAACACTGAAGCTTTCTTT
- TRBJ1-4 - TRBV28 CASSQPLGPEKLFF TGTGCCAGCTCCCAACCCTTAGGGCCTGAAAAACTGTTTTTT
- TRBJ1-5 TRBD1 TRBV30 CAFGTGGDQPQHF TGTGCCTTCGGGACAGGTGGAGATCAGCCCCAGCATTTT
once TRBJ1-2 - TRBV7-9 CASSPHGVPNDGYTF TGTGCCAGCAGCCCCCATGGGGTGCCGAATGATGGCTACACCTTC
- TRBJ1-2 - TRBV18 CASSPNWQALGYTF TGTGCCAGCTCACCGAATTGGCAGGCCCTAGGCTACACCTTC
- TRBJ2-1 - TRBV7-2 CASSLSPTEREFF TGTGCCAGCAGCTTATCCCCGACTGAGAGGGAGTTCTTC
- TRBJ2-1 - TRBV11-1 CASSHRRTPNEQFF TGTGCCAGCAGCCACCGCCGGACCCCCAATGAGCAGTTCTTC
few TRBJ1-2 - TRBV27 CASSPSGNYGYTF TGTGCCAGCAGTCCTTCAGGGAACTATGGCTACACCTTC
- TRBJ2-5 TRBD2 TRBV13 CASRPGLDQETQYF TGTGCCAGCAGACCGGGACTAGATCAAGAGACCCAGTACTTC
- TRBJ2-3 TRBD1 TRBV5-8 CASSTGVPDTQYF TGTGCCAGCAGCACAGGGGTCCCAGATACGCAGTATTTT
- TRBJ1-2 TRBD1 TRBV28 CASSPPDRELCGYTF TGTGCCAGCAGTCCCCCAGACAGGGAGCTATGTGGCTACACCTTC
- TRBJ1-6 TRBD1 TRBV5-1 CASSLGAAGGNSPLHF TGCGCCAGCAGCTTGGGGGCAGCAGGGGGTAATTCACCCCTCCACTTT
- TRBJ1-2 - TRBV5-6 CASSLLGAATF TGTGCCAGCAGCTTGTTGGGGGCGGCCACCTTC
once TRBJ1-3 - TRBV5-4 CASSLAGTSGNTIYF TGTGCCAGCAGCTTGGCCGGGACCTCTGGAAACACCATATATTTT
- TRBJ1-3 TRBD1 TRBV18 CASSPTTGYIAGNTIYF TGTGCCAGCTCACCAACGACAGGGTACATCGCTGGAAACACCATATATTTT
- TRBJ1-2 - TRBV7-8 CASSLGGMGYGYTF TGTGCCAGCAGCTTGGGGGGTATGGGCTATGGCTACACCTTC
- TRBJ1-2 TRBD1 TRBV6-4 CASSDSGTGVLHGYTF TGTGCCAGCAGTGACTCCGGGACAGGGGTTTTGCATGGCTACACCTTC
- TRBJ2-5 TRBD2 TRBV10-3 CAISEGGRAGETQYF TGTGCCATCTCAGAGGGCGGGAGGGCCGGCGAGACCCAGTACTTC